This TCR beta chain was identified during a study of CD8+CD57+ T cells in acquired aplastic anemia. Study-level background: The mean DNA yield obtained from sorted CD4+ and CD8+ cells came to approximately 3 ug.

The CDR3 has 14 residues. Germline CDR1 is SGHVS and CDR2 is FNYEAQ. The V end lost 6 bases, the J end lost 2 bases, and 13 bases lay between the germline ends. The use of genomic DNA as template underpinned the TCR beta VDJ and CDR3 profiling. TCRdb itself ran the reads through MiXCR, one entry per CDR3 protein. The table shows 200,000 or so distinct CDR3 sequences, with 50% to 75% occurring only once. Source material: sorted CD4+, CD8+, or CD8+CD57+ T cells (not recorded which) from PBMCs. The rearrangement joins TRBV7-6 to TRBJ2-5; D is perhaps TRBD1 (6 bases). This TCR derives from a human donor with severe aplastic anemia or a healthy control (not recorded which). CDR3 sequence reads: CASRPRQAQETQYF. For the CDR3, the DNA is TGTGCCAGCAGACCTAGACAGGCGCAAGAGACCCAGTACTTC.